This entry lists 10 T cell receptor beta chains sequenced from one sample in a study of cytomegalovirus exposure and HLA in healthy donors. The PCR employed 60 Vbeta primers together with 13 Jbeta primers. Assay used: immunoSEQ multiplex PCR; TCRdb lists only in-frame clones, some missing. This table has 150,000 to 200,000 clones, about 76% appearing once. The specimen sequenced was PBMCs. Every receptor here comes from a woman in her 40s in good health and CMV-seropositive.

Only a few counts were recorded for this clone. J is TRBJ1-2 and V is TRBV4-1, with D perhaps matching TRBD1 (6 bases). The CDR3 has 16 residues. CDR1 is MGHRA, CDR2 YSYEKL, per germline. V was trimmed by 3 bases and J by 6 bases, leaving 20 bases between them. CDR3: CASSQVGQSVQDGYTF. The CDR3 nucleotides are TGCGCCAGCAGCCAGGTCGGACAGAGTGTACAGGATGGCTACACCTTC.

This clone was picked up one time. The chain combines TRBV28 with TRBJ2-3; tentative D call: TRBD1 (5 bases). Germline loops: CDR1 MDHEN, CDR2 SYDVKM. The CDR3 sequence is 16 residues long. Trimming left V 3 bases short and J 2 bases short, with 15 bases between. For the CDR3, the DNA is TGTGCCAGCAGTTTTGACAGATCGAAAGTCACAGATACGCAGTATTTT. Its translation is CASSFDRSKVTDTQYF.

This clone turned up a few times. The chain recombines TRBV5-1 with TRBJ2-3; 10 bases agree with TRBD2. Germline CDR1 reads SGHRS; CDR2 reads YFSETQ. This CDR3 has 15 amino acids. The J segment lost 4 bases and the V segment lost 1 base, leaving 3 bases of the junction unmatched. CDR3 loop: CASSLLAGGADTQYF. CDR3 nucleotide sequence: TGCGCCAGCAGCTTGTTAGCGGGAGGAGCAGATACGCAGTATTTT.

The chain recombines TRBV5-4 with TRBJ1-6, with TRBD1 matching over 7 bases. The CDR3 is 16 residues long. V lost 0 bases and J lost 9; bases outside the gene matches: 9. CDR1 is SGHNT and CDR2 is YYREEE in the germline V gene (reference sequence). CDR3 amino acids: CASSLARQGVGSPLHF. CDR3 in DNA: TGTGCCAGCAGCTTGGCTCGACAGGGCGTTGGTTCACCCCTCCACTTT.

V and J are TRBV6-5 and TRBJ1-4; weak D call: TRBD1 (6 bases). Looked up from germline, CDR1 is MNHEY and CDR2 is SVGAGI. The V gene lost 5 bases and the J gene lost 10 bases, with 17 bases spanning the gap. CDR3 length: 14 residues. CDR3 DNA sequence: TGTGCCAGCAGTGATGTACAGGGTATCGGAAAACTGTTTTTT. The encoded protein is CASSDVQGIGKLFF.

V and J are TRBV6-5 and TRBJ2-7, with 7 positions matching TRBD1. The CDR3 sequence is 14 residues long. Germline values: CDR1 MNHEY, CDR2 SVGAGI. Unmatched junction bases numbered 9, after V lost 5 bases and J lost 5 bases. CDR3 coding DNA: TGTGCCAGCAGTCGCAGACAGGGAAGCGACGAGCAGTACTTC. Residues: CASSRRQGSDEQYF.

The rearrangement links TRBV27 to TRBJ1-1; TRBD1 might be the D (6 bases). Trimming shortened V by 3 bases and J by 4 bases, and 6 bases separated the two germline ends. The CDR3 consists of 12 residues. CDR1 is MNHEY and CDR2 is SMNVEV in the germline V gene (reference sequence). The CDR3 is CASSFRGTEAFF. The CDR3 region has the DNA TGTGCCAGCAGTTTCAGGGGCACTGAAGCTTTCTTT.

This clone was observed a handful of times. The CDR3 nucleotides read TGTGCCAGCAGCTCGGGACAGGGCCTTACAGATACGCAGTATTTT. Translated: CASSSGQGLTDTQYF. The chain combines TRBV7-9 with TRBJ2-3; 9 bases fit TRBD1. The CDR3 contains 15 residues. V shed 4 bases and J 3 bases; nucleotides not matched to a gene: 5. Germline V gene sequence: CDR1 SEHNR, CDR2 FQNEAQ (reference sequence).

This clone was observed a few times. J is TRBJ1-2 and V is TRBV28; 8 bases line up with TRBD1. The CDR3 is 14 residues long. Germline CDR1 and CDR2: MDHEN and SYDVKM. Trimming took 5 bases from V and 2 from J; bases not matched to a gene: 4. The chain's CDR3 is CASSTRTGNYGYTF. CDR3 DNA sequence: TGTGCCAGCAGTACGCGGACAGGGAACTATGGCTACACCTTC.

The chain recombines TRBV6-5 with TRBJ1-2, with a weak D call TRBD1 (5 bases). The CDR3 is 15 amino acids. Germline CDR1 MNHEY, CDR2 SVGAGI. V was clipped by 0 bases and J by 1 base, with 9 bases between them. CDR3 loop: CASSYSGDSNYGYTF. CDR3 coding DNA: TGTGCCAGCAGTTACTCAGGCGACAGTAACTATGGCTACACCTTC.